This T cell receptor beta chain is drawn from a study of CD8 T cells in ankylosing spondylitis. Whole-study findings and limits: Reportedly, significant enrichment of disease-linked clones occurred in matched ankylosing spondylitis synovial fluid. Past research had described some motif variants in reactive arthritis synovial fluid and blood. A TCR beta motif of eight highly homologous variants appeared characteristic of ankylosing spondylitis blood.

Per the germline V gene, CDR1 is MDHEN and CDR2 is SYDVKM. The CDR3 contains 12 residues. The ends were cut back, 1 base at V and 8 bases at J, with 6 bases in the middle. This clonotype was seen at least ten times. Its antigen is unknown. Quantitative 5'-RACE with molecular barcodes generated TCR beta libraries. TCRdb passed the 5' RACE reads through MiXCR, listing each CDR3 protein once. The sample contains more than 30,000 distinct CDR3 sequences, approximately 9.9% of which appear only once. The chain links TRBV28 to TRBJ2-1; no clear D gene. This clonotype was obtained from a male donor with ankylosing spondylitis. Sample: synovial fluid, either unsorted or a sorted T cell fraction (not recorded which). Here the CDR3 DNA reads TGTGCCAGCAGTTTATTTGGCGATGAGCAGTTCTTC. It codes for CASSLFGDEQFF. Full variable domain (rest looked up from reference TRBV28 and TRBJ2-1): DVKVTQSSRYLVKRTGEKVFLECVQDMDHENMFWYRQDPGLGLRLIYFSYDVKMKEKGDIPEGYSVSREKKERFSLILESASTNQTSMYLCASSLFGDEQFFGPGTRLTVL.